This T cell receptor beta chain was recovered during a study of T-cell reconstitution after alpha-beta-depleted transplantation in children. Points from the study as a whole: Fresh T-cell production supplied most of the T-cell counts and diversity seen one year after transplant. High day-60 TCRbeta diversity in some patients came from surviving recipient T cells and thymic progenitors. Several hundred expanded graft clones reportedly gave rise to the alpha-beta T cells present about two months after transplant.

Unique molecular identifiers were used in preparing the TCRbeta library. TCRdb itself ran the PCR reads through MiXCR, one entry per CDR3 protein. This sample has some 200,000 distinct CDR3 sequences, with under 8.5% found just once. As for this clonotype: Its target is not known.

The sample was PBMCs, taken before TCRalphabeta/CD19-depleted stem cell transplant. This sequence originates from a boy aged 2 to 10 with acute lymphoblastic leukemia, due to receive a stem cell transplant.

The CDR3 spells CSEYRGAEQETQYF. The CDR3 DNA is TGCAGTGAGTATCGAGGAGCGGAGCAAGAGACCCAGTACTTC. The chain links TRBV20-1 to TRBJ2-5; D might be TRBD2 (5 bases). The CDR3 runs to 14 residues. Trimming removed 7 bases from V and 2 bases from J, with 17 bases in between. Germline loops: CDR1 DFQATT, CDR2 SNEGSKA (reference sequence).